Sequencing of this T cell receptor (beta chain) was carried out in a study of cytomegalovirus exposure and HLA in healthy donors. Study-wide context: Within an early data release were about 85 million unique TCRs drawn from HLA-typed donors.

This PCR relied on a set of 60 Vbeta primers and 13 Jbeta primers. Assay used: immunoSEQ multiplex PCR; TCRdb lists only in-frame clones, some missing. This sample yields about 93,000 clones, of which roughly 77% are seen a single time; around 6.7% belongs to the top ten. The CDR3 has 14 residues. Deletions cut 4 bases from V and 8 bases from J, with 15 bases between. Germline V gene data show CDR1 as SGHRS and CDR2 as YFSETQ. The chain recombines TRBV5-1 with TRBJ1-4, with D perhaps matching TRBD1 (6 bases). This TCR was sampled from a man in his thirties or forties in good health and CMV-seronegative. What was sequenced was PBMCs. This CDR3 is CASSKGGLGEKLFF. DNA for the CDR3: TGCGCCAGCAGCAAGGGGGGGTTGGGCGAAAAACTGTTTTTT.